Listed below are T cell receptor beta chains from one sample, sequenced in a study of blood T cells in healthy people across ages. From the 5' RACE reads, TCRdb called clonotypes with MiXCR, one entry per CDR3 protein. Of some 1.7 million distinct CDR3 sequences listed, about 28% were seen once; the top ten hold around 7.7%. Sequencing was done on a sample of blood. These receptors were taken from a woman aged 30 to 39 in good health. Both conserved end residues are trimmed from each CDR3. The D gene is left open where the match is weak.

J: TRBJ2-3
D: -
V: TRBV20-1
CDR3: SASSEGFPNTQY

J: TRBJ2-1
D: -
V: TRBV2
CDR3: TSWTGGDEQF

J: TRBJ2-5
D: -
V: TRBV29-1
CDR3: SGGRFQETQY

J: TRBJ2-5
D: TRBD1
V: TRBV2
CDR3: ASNGDRGRQETQY

J: TRBJ1-5
D: TRBD1
V: TRBV20-1
CDR3: SAWTGRQPQH

J: TRBJ2-3
D: -
V: TRBV5-6
CDR3: ASSRRPSRGY

J: TRBJ2-1
D: -
V: TRBV6-5
CDR3: VSSYGDEQF

J: TRBJ2-7
D: -
V: TRBV12-3/TRBV12-4
CDR3: ASSVRMTGEQY

J: TRBJ1-5
D: -
V: TRBV12-3/TRBV12-4
CDR3: ASTVGGDQPQH

J: TRBJ1-4
D: -
V: TRBV5-5
CDR3: ASSPTGTRNALF